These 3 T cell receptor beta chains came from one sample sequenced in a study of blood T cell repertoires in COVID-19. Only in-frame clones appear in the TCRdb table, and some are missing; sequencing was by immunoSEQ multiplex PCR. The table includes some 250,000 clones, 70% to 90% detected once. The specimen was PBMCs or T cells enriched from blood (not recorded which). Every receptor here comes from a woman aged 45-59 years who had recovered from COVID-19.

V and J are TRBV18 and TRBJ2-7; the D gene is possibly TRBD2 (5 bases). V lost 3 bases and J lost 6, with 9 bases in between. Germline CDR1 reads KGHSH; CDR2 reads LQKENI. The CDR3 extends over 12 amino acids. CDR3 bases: TGTGCCAGCTCACCTGGAAGCGGCGAGCAGTACTTC. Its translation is CASSPGSGEQYF.

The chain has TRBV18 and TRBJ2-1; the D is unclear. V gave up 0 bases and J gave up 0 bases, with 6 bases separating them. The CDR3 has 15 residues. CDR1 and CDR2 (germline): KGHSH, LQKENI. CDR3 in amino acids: CASSPPSPSYNEQFF. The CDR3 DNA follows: TGTGCCAGCTCACCACCTAGTCCCTCCTACAATGAGCAGTTCTTC.

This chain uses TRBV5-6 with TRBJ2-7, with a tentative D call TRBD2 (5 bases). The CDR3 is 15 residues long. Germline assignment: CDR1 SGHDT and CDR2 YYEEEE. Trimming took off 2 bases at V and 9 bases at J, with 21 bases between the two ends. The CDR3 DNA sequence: TGTGCCAGCAGCTTTGTTGCCGCCTCGACCGGAGGGCAGTACTTC. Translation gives CASSFVAASTGGQYF.